Included here is one TCR beta chain sequence, with context. This record comes from a study of blood T cells in healthy people across ages. The V and J ends lost 1 base and 5 bases respectively, with 9 bases between them. CDR1 is LGHNA, CDR2 YSLEER, per germline. The CDR3 is made up of 14 amino acids. With a J-beta primer mix and a sample-barcoded 5' primer, a second PCR ran about 7 to 11 cycles. Sequencing of every sample gave 2.5 million or more CDR3-containing paired-end reads. TCRdb ran MiXCR on the 5' RACE reads and lists one entry per CDR3 protein. The sample includes fewer than 2,000,000 distinct CDR3 sequences, roughly two fifths of them seen just once. Those donating, healthy Caucasian individuals from Russia, were aged roughly 6 to 100. Investigators took approximately 10 milliliters of peripheral blood from every donor.

The sequence was collected from a human donor in good health. Sequencing was performed on blood. The chain uses TRBV4-3 and TRBJ2-1; D unresolved. This CDR3 reads CASSQVLGDNEQFF. CDR3 DNA: TGCGCCAGCAGCCAAGTCTTGGGTGACAATGAGCAGTTCTTC.